The TCR beta chain described here comes from a study of immune reconstitution after stem cell transplant in scleroderma. In germline, CDR1 is DFQATT, CDR2 SNEGSKA (reference sequence). Trimming shortened V by 6 bases and J by 6 bases, and 18 bases separated the two germline ends. The CDR3 extends over 14 amino acids. MiXCR, run by TCRdb on the RT-PCR reads, gives a single entry per CDR3 protein. The sample has 2,000 to 2,500 distinct CDR3 sequences, around 7% seen once. In its sample, this clonotype ranks as medium-sized (0.01 to 0.1%). The chain joins TRBV20-1 to TRBJ1-5; D may be TRBD1 (5 bases). This clonotype originated in a male donor with systemic sclerosis. The specimen was obtained before or after autologous hematopoietic stem cell transplantation (not recorded which). CDR3 bases: TGCAGTGCCAGAACCGGGACCTTGGGTCAGCCCCAGCATTTT. It codes for CSARTGTLGQPQHF.